Presented here are 32 T cell receptor beta chains from one specimen sequenced in a study of OX40 agonist ivuxolimab in advanced cancers. The method was immunoSEQ multiplex PCR; TCRdb's version includes in-frame clones alone and lacks a portion of them. The profile shows roughly 61,000 clones, 80% to 90% of them singletons. Sequenced here: CD4+ or CD8+ T cells sorted from blood, sampled in a trial of the OX40 agonist ivuxolimab. Receptor source: an adult with an advanced solid tumor such as melanoma, head and neck, liver or kidney cancer.

The V and J genes are TRBV18 and TRBJ2-7, with TRBD1 matching 7 bases. The CDR3 runs 15 residues. Trimming cost V 3 bases and J 5 bases; bases outside gene matches: 10. Germline CDR1 and CDR2: KGHSH and LQKENI. Written as DNA, the CDR3 is TGTGCCAGCTCACCCTTACCGGGACAGAGGGACGAGCAGTACTTC. This translates into CASSPLPGQRDEQYF. Drawing the rest from reference TRBV18 and TRBJ2-7, the complete variable domain is NAGVMQNPRHLVRRRGQEARLRCSPMKGHSHVYWYRQLPEEGLKFMVYLQKENIIDESGMPKERFSAEFPKEGPSILRIQQVVRGDSAAYFCASSPLPGQRDEQYFGPGTRLTVT.

V and J are TRBV10-3 and TRBJ1-1; no clear D gene. This CDR3 is built from 15 residues. Trimming left V 2 bases short and J 0 bases short, with 10 bases between. Germline-derived CDR1 and CDR2 are ENHRY and SYGVKD. CDR3 nucleotides: TGTGCCATCAGTGAGCCGGGCCCACTGAACACTGAAGCTTTCTTT. Protein: CAISEPGPLNTEAFF.

The J gene is TRBJ2-1, the V gene TRBV7-3, with 7 bases matching TRBD1. Germline loops: CDR1 SGHTA, CDR2 FQGTGA. V lost 3 bases, J lost 5 bases, and 1 base stayed unmatched. The CDR3 extends over 13 amino acids. CDR3 sequence reads: CASSFGTDNEQFF. CDR3 nucleotide sequence: TGTGCCAGCAGCTTTGGGACAGACAATGAGCAGTTCTTC.

The chain combines TRBV28 with TRBJ1-5; D is unresolved. The CDR3 is 14 amino acids. V lost 11 bases and J 3 bases, leaving 17 bases between the germline ends. The germline V gene encodes CDR1 MDHEN and CDR2 SYDVKM. The CDR3 reads CAAAEGRHNQPQHF. In nucleotides, the CDR3 is TGTGCCGCGGCGGAGGGTAGGCACAATCAGCCCCAGCATTTT.

There are a few counts of this clone. This rearrangement joins TRBV30 to TRBJ2-6; 10 bases match TRBD2. The V and J ends lost 4 bases and 0 bases, in that order; junction bases with no gene match: 0. This CDR3 contains 15 residues. Per germline, CDR1 GTSNPN and CDR2 SVGIG (reference sequence). DNA for the CDR3: TGTGCCTGGACTAGCGGGAGCTCTGGGGCCAACGTCCTGACTTTC. It codes for CAWTSGSSGANVLTF.

This sequence joins TRBV30 and TRBJ1-4; unclear D gene. This CDR3 comprises 13 residues. CDR1 GTSNPN and CDR2 SVGIG come from the germline V gene (reference sequence). With 5 bases removed from V and 11 bases from J, the gap between germline ends came to 18 bases. The CDR3 DNA sequence: TGTGCCTGGGGTGAACCGGGGATGGGGAAACTGTTTTTT. Amino acid sequence: CAWGEPGMGKLFF.

The chain employs TRBV4-1 and TRBJ1-5; 8 bases align to TRBD1. The CDR3 spans 16 residues. The V gene's germline CDR1 is MGHRA and CDR2 YSYEKL. V lost 4 bases and J lost 5; bases outside the gene matches: 10. The CDR3 is CASSLLQGASDQPQHF. The DNA for the CDR3 is TGCGCCAGCAGCCTTCTTCAGGGGGCATCGGATCAGCCCCAGCATTTT.

The chain couples TRBV6-4 to TRBJ2-1; 7 bases align to TRBD1. Germline V gene data show CDR1 as MRHNA and CDR2 as SNTAGT. This CDR3 is 16 amino acids long. The trim removed 2 bases at V and 7 bases at J, leaving 11 bases unmatched. The CDR3 DNA follows: TGTGCCAGCAGTGACACGGACAGGCGGACAATGAATGAGCAGTTCTTC. Protein product: CASSDTDRRTMNEQFF.

This chain connects TRBV27 to TRBJ2-3; 10 bases match TRBD2. The CDR3 covers 15 residues. CDR1 is MNHEY and CDR2 is SMNVEV in the germline V gene (reference sequence). With 6 bases clipped from V and 2 bases from J, the junction kept 5 bases outside the gene matches. The CDR3 DNA reads TGTGCCAGCAGCTCTGGACTAGCGGTCACAGATACGCAGTATTTT. It yields the protein CASSSGLAVTDTQYF.

This chain uses TRBV7-9 with TRBJ2-5, with unresolved D. CDR3 length: 13 residues. The V gene's germline CDR1 is SEHNR and CDR2 FQNEAQ (reference sequence). With 1 base removed from V and 1 base from J, the gap between germline ends came to 4 bases. CDR3 protein: CASSLGSQETQYF. DNA for the CDR3: TGTGCCAGCAGCTTAGGCAGCCAAGAGACCCAGTACTTC. The full variable domain, in which reference TRBV7-9 and TRBJ2-5 provide the parts outside the CDR3, is DTGVSQNPRHKITKRGQNVTFRCDPISEHNRLYWYRQTLGQGPEFLTYFQNEAQLEKSRLLSDRFSAERPKGSFSTLEIQRTEQGDSAMYLCASSLGSQETQYFGPGTRLLVL.

The rearrangement joins TRBV7-9 to TRBJ1-3; D is undetermined. V lost 6 bases and J 4 bases, leaving 7 bases between the germline ends. Germline loops: CDR1 SEHNR, CDR2 FQNEAQ (reference sequence). This CDR3 has 12 amino acids. In nucleotides, the CDR3 is TGTGCCAGCAGACAAGGGGGAAACACCATATATTTT. Residues: CASRQGGNTIYF.

J is TRBJ2-7 and V is TRBV2; TRBD1 might be the D (6 bases). This CDR3 comprises 13 residues. In germline, CDR1 is SNHLY, CDR2 FYNNEI. Trimming took 3 bases from V and 5 from J, leaving 11 bases between them. This chain's CDR3 is CASSDRGRHEQYF. DNA for the CDR3: TGTGCCAGCAGTGACAGGGGTAGGCACGAGCAGTACTTC.

The rearrangement uses TRBV10-3 and TRBJ1-1; D remains unclear. The CDR3 runs to 15 residues. Germline V gene sequence: CDR1 ENHRY, CDR2 SYGVKD. V was cut by 0 bases and J by 2 bases, with 10 bases left in between. For the CDR3, the DNA is TGTGCCATCAGTGAGTCGACGGGCTTTAACACTGAAGCTTTCTTT. The encoded protein is CAISESTGFNTEAFF.

The genes are TRBV19 and TRBJ2-2; 13 bases line up with TRBD2. Per germline, CDR1 LNHDA and CDR2 SQIVND (reference sequence). V lost 5 bases, J lost 6 bases, and 6 bases stayed unmatched. This CDR3 spans 16 amino acids. As DNA, the CDR3 is TGTGCCAGTAGTCCTGGACTAGCGGGAGTTCCCGGGGAGCTGTTTTTT. Its protein product is CASSPGLAGVPGELFF. Filled out from reference TRBV19 and TRBJ2-2, the complete variable domain reads DGGITQSPKYLFRKEGQNVTLSCEQNLNHDAMYWYRQDPGQGLRLIYYSQIVNDFQKGDIAEGYSVSREKKESFPLTVTSAQKNPTAFYLCASSPGLAGVPGELFFGEGSRLTVL.

V is TRBV23-1 and J is TRBJ1-2, with D maybe TRBD1 (5 bases). TRBV23-1 is an open reading frame whose function is uncertain. Trimming cost V 3 bases and J 1 base, with 9 bases left between them. The length of the CDR3 is 14 residues. Written as DNA, the CDR3 is TGCGCCAGCAGTCACTCGACAGATAACTATGGCTACACCTTC. This sequence encodes CASSHSTDNYGYTF.

The chain couples TRBV5-1 to TRBJ2-5; 7 nucleotides match TRBD2. Germline V lookup: CDR1 SGHRS, CDR2 YFSETQ. The V segment lost 4 bases and the J segment 5 bases; nucleotides outside the gene matches: 8. This CDR3 has 14 amino acids. In DNA form, the CDR3 reads TGCGCCAGCAGCCCCAGCGGGATTGGCGAGACCCAGTACTTC. This codes for CASSPSGIGETQYF.

The chain uses TRBV11-2 and TRBJ1-3; D is unresolved. The ends were cut back, 6 bases at V and 0 bases at J, with 9 bases in the middle. The CDR3 sequence is 14 residues long. Germline values: CDR1 SGHAT, CDR2 FQNNGV. As DNA, the CDR3 is TGTGCCAGCAGTAGAGTAGACTCTGGAAACACCATATATTTT. This translates into CASSRVDSGNTIYF.

V usage is TRBV5-1 and J usage is TRBJ2-3; 8 nucleotides line up with TRBD2. CDR1 is SGHRS and CDR2 is YFSETQ in the germline V gene. This CDR3 has 15 residues. V lost 5 bases to trimming and J lost 5 bases; unmatched junction nucleotides: 10. CDR3 sequence reads: CASRRSGSVVDTQYF. The CDR3 DNA follows: TGCGCCAGCAGGCGGAGCGGGAGTGTGGTAGATACGCAGTATTTT. Looking up the rest from reference TRBV5-1 and TRBJ2-3 gives the full variable domain: KAGVTQTPRYLIKTRGQQVTLSCSPISGHRSVSWYQQTPGQGLQFLFEYFSETQRNKGNFPGRFSGRQFSNSRSEMNVSTLELGDSALYLCASRRSGSVVDTQYFGPGTRLTVL.

The chain combines TRBV19 with TRBJ2-5; a weak D match, TRBD2 (5 bases). Between the trimmed V and J ends, which lost 4 bases and 4 bases, there was a span of 10 bases. The CDR3 runs to 13 residues. Germline CDR1 reads LNHDA; CDR2 reads SQIVND (reference sequence). The CDR3 sequence: CASSTMSGETQYF. The CDR3 DNA reads TGTGCCAGTAGTACCATGAGCGGAGAGACCCAGTACTTC.

The V gene is TRBV30, the J gene TRBJ2-2, with D possibly TRBD2 on 6 matching bases. The V gene lost 0 bases and the J gene lost 4 bases, with 12 bases spanning the gap. This CDR3 has 15 residues. CDR1 and CDR2 from the germline V gene are GTSNPN and SVGIG (reference sequence). CDR3 loop: CAWSVGDSVTGELFF. CDR3 DNA: TGTGCCTGGAGTGTAGGGGACTCCGTCACCGGGGAGCTGTTTTTT. The whole variable domain, filled in from reference TRBV30 and TRBJ2-2, reads SQTIHQWPATLVQPVGSPLSLECTVEGTSNPNLYWYRQAAGRGLQLLFYSVGIGQISSEVPQNLSASRPQDRQFILSSKKLLLSDSGFYLCAWSVGDSVTGELFFGEGSRLTVL.

The V gene is TRBV28, the J gene TRBJ2-1; TRBD2 matches at 11 bases. The germline CDR1 and CDR2 sequences are MDHEN and SYDVKM. With 6 bases clipped from V and 6 bases from J, the junction kept 10 bases outside the gene matches. This CDR3 has 16 residues. The CDR3 sequence: CASSPGGLAGGNEQFF. Written as DNA, the CDR3 is TGTGCCAGCAGCCCCGGGGGCCTAGCGGGAGGCAATGAGCAGTTCTTC.

The sample holds one count of this clone. The rearrangement joins TRBV5-8 to TRBJ1-1, with TRBD1 identical over 7 bases. Germline V gene sequence: CDR1 SGHTS, CDR2 YDEGEE. After removal of 0 bases from V and 2 bases from J, the junction contained 13 bases not matched to a gene. The CDR3 is 18 residues long. The CDR3 region is CASSLELQPGQPNTEAFF. DNA for the CDR3: TGTGCCAGCAGCTTGGAGCTTCAACCGGGACAGCCAAACACTGAAGCTTTCTTT.

The chain couples TRBV10-3 to TRBJ2-7; possibly TRBD2 for D (6 bases). With 10 bases removed from V and 5 bases from J, the gap between germline ends came to 21 bases. The CDR3 totals 14 residues. CDR1 and CDR2 from the germline V gene are ENHRY and SYGVKD. CDR3 protein: CATSEISGTHEQYF. The CDR3 DNA reads TGTGCCACCTCTGAAATTAGCGGTACCCACGAGCAGTACTTC.

The J gene is TRBJ1-1, the V gene TRBV6-1, with D unclear. V gave up 7 bases and J gave up 5 bases, with 20 bases separating them. The CDR3 is made up of 15 amino acids. Germline V CDR1 and CDR2: MNHNS, SASEGT. The CDR3, as DNA: TGTGCCAGCAAACCCTTCCCCGGGTATGGGACTGAAGCTTTCTTT. Protein: CASKPFPGYGTEAFF.

The gene calls are TRBV6-1 and TRBJ1-5, with D uncertain. The CDR3 length is 13 residues. Looked up from germline, CDR1 is MNHNS and CDR2 is SASEGT. Trimming cost V 6 bases and J 3 bases, with 9 bases left between them. CDR3 coding DNA: TGTGCCAGCAGCGGGCAGATCAATCAGCCCCAGCATTTT. Its translation is CASSGQINQPQHF.

V gene TRBV19 combines with J gene TRBJ1-5; D is unclear. The CDR3 loop spans 16 amino acids. The germline V gene encodes CDR1 LNHDA and CDR2 SQIVND (reference sequence). Trimming took 2 bases from V and 3 from J, leaving 14 bases between them. This CDR3 is CASSIPTAAYNQPQHF. CDR3 sequence (DNA): TGTGCCAGTAGTATACCGACGGCAGCCTACAATCAGCCCCAGCATTTT.

The CDR3 DNA sequence: TGTGCCAGCAGCTCGGACAGGGCATTTTCACCCCTCCACTTT. This gives the protein CASSSDRAFSPLHF. This chain uses TRBV6-6 with TRBJ1-6; TRBD1 aligns across 8 bases. This CDR3 has 14 amino acids. The germline V gene encodes CDR1 MNHNY and CDR2 SVGAGI (reference sequence). The junction had 7 bases not matched to a gene; V was cut back by 6 bases and J by 9 bases.

This chain uses TRBV19 with TRBJ2-1; the match to TRBD1 covers 9 bases. CDR3 length: 16 amino acids. Losses at the gene ends were 5 bases for V and 5 bases for J; bases not matched to a gene: 10. Germline CDR1 LNHDA, CDR2 SQIVND (reference sequence). As DNA, the CDR3 is TGTGCCAGTAGTCCAATTGGACAGGGGAGGAACAATGAGCAGTTCTTC. This encodes CASSPIGQGRNNEQFF.

The V and J genes are TRBV2 and TRBJ2-1; D is unresolved. The ends were cut back, 2 bases at V and 9 bases at J, with 8 bases in the middle. CDR3 length: 12 residues. Germline values: CDR1 SNHLY, CDR2 FYNNEI. The CDR3 nucleotides are TGTGCCAGCAGTGAAATGGGTCCTGAGCAGTTCTTC. This translates into CASSEMGPEQFF.

The chain carries TRBV5-1 and TRBJ1-2; D ambiguous. The CDR3 extends over 15 amino acids. The V end was cut by 3 bases, the J end by 0 bases, with 12 bases between. Germline-derived CDR1 and CDR2 are SGHRS and YFSETQ. In DNA form, the CDR3 reads TGCGCCAGCAGCTCACACGGGCCCCCTAACTATGGCTACACCTTC. This gives the protein CASSSHGPPNYGYTF.

The genes are TRBV5-6 and TRBJ2-7; 7 bases line up with TRBD2. The CDR3 consists of 14 residues. Germline V gene data show CDR1 as SGHDT and CDR2 as YYEEEE. With 1 base clipped from V and 2 bases from J, the junction kept 3 bases outside the gene matches. In DNA, the CDR3 is TGTGCCAGCAGCTTGCCTAGCGGAGCCTACGAGCAGTACTTC. Translation gives CASSLPSGAYEQYF. Full variable domain (remainder filled in from reference TRBV5-6 and TRBJ2-7): DAGVTQSPTHLIKTRGQQVTLRCSPKSGHDTVSWYQQALGQGPQFIFQYYEEEERQRGNFPDRFSGHQFPNYSSELNVNALLLGDSALYLCASSLPSGAYEQYFGPGTRLTVT.

This sequence joins TRBV28 and TRBJ1-1; D ambiguous. The V and J ends lost 5 bases and 2 bases respectively, with 18 bases between them. From germline, CDR1 is MDHEN and CDR2 SYDVKM. CDR3 length: 16 amino acids. CDR3 region: CASSPTIGEDNTEAFF. CDR3 DNA: TGTGCCAGCAGTCCCACCATAGGCGAGGACAACACTGAAGCTTTCTTT.